This TCR beta chain was identified in a study of technical replicates of blood from a few donors. Profiled with immunoSEQ multiplex PCR; TCRdb holds only in-frame clones, not every one. The sample gives over 60,000 clones, about 92% of which show up once; roughly 0.25% is in the top ten. The sample consisted of T cells isolated from PBMCs. The source of this sequence is a human donor in good health.

The CDR3 sequence: CASSYGQSNQPQHF. The CDR3 DNA reads as TGTGCCAGCAGCTATGGACAGAGCAATCAGCCCCAGCATTTT. The chain combines TRBV5-8 with TRBJ1-5; TRBD1 might be the D (6 bases). Trimming shortened V by 3 bases and J by 1 base, and 8 bases separated the two germline ends. Germline V lookup: CDR1 SGHTS, CDR2 YDEGEE. The CDR3 totals 14 residues.